The 11 T cell receptor beta chains given below trace back to one sample, sequenced in a study of T cell responses to AZD1222 COVID-19 vaccine. The protocol was immunoSEQ multiplex PCR, while the TCRdb copy is restricted to in-frame clones and leaves out a portion. This table holds more than 150,000 clones, over 90% found once. This specimen was peripheral blood, taken 28 days after the second AZD1222 dose. Every receptor here comes from an adult who received the AZD1222 COVID-19 vaccine.

The genes are TRBV2 and TRBJ1-1; D not certain. V was trimmed by 7 bases and J by 1 base, leaving 7 bases between them. The CDR3 has 12 amino acids. Germline CDR1 SNHLY, CDR2 FYNNEI. For the CDR3, the DNA is TGTGCCAGCATTGGGGAGAACACTGAAGCTTTCTTT. Translation: CASIGENTEAFF.

The chain couples TRBV7-8 to TRBJ2-3; TRBD2 agrees at 8 bases. CDR3 length: 16 residues. Trimming removed 6 bases from V and 2 bases from J; junction bases left unmatched: 10. Looked up from germline, CDR1 is SGHVS and CDR2 is FQNEAQ. The CDR3 nucleotides are TGTGCCAGCAGGTTATTTGCGACTAGCGACACAGATACGCAGTATTTT. This translates into CASRLFATSDTDTQYF.

The V and J genes are TRBV28 and TRBJ1-2; possible D gene TRBD1, 6 bases. CDR1 MDHEN and CDR2 SYDVKM come from the germline V gene. The CDR3 runs to 16 residues. Trimming removed 1 base at V and 4 bases at J, with 16 bases between. This CDR3 reads CASSLSGGGQSYGYTF. CDR3 sequence (DNA): TGTGCCAGCAGTTTATCAGGCGGCGGACAGAGCTATGGCTACACCTTC.

The chain couples TRBV19 to TRBJ2-6; 12 bases are shared with TRBD1. This CDR3 region has 18 residues. The germline V gene encodes CDR1 LNHDA and CDR2 SQIVND (reference sequence). With 7 bases clipped from V and 0 bases from J, the junction kept 7 bases outside the gene matches. The CDR3 region is CASTHGTGGTSGANVLTF. The DNA of the CDR3 is TGTGCCAGTACCCACGGGACAGGGGGCACCTCTGGGGCCAACGTCCTGACTTTC. Full variable domain (rest looked up from reference TRBV19 and TRBJ2-6): DGGITQSPKYLFRKEGQNVTLSCEQNLNHDAMYWYRQDPGQGLRLIYYSQIVNDFQKGDIAEGYSVSREKKESFPLTVTSAQKNPTAFYLCASTHGTGGTSGANVLTFGAGSRLTVL.

The J gene is TRBJ1-4, the V gene TRBV19; D is unclear. Germline CDR1 LNHDA, CDR2 SQIVND (reference sequence). Trimming cost V 6 bases and J 6 bases, with 17 bases left between them. The CDR3 loop spans 15 amino acids. This CDR3 is CASSNGRPPDEKLFF. CDR3 nucleotide sequence: TGTGCCAGTAGCAACGGACGGCCGCCTGATGAAAAACTGTTTTTT. The full variable domain, completed using reference TRBV19 and TRBJ1-4, is DGGITQSPKYLFRKEGQNVTLSCEQNLNHDAMYWYRQDPGQGLRLIYYSQIVNDFQKGDIAEGYSVSREKKESFPLTVTSAQKNPTAFYLCASSNGRPPDEKLFFGSGTQLSVL.

The chain combines TRBV6-5 with TRBJ2-7, with a tentative D call TRBD2 (5 bases). Between the trimmed V and J ends, which lost 7 bases and 8 bases, there was a span of 12 bases. The CDR3 spans 11 residues. Germline CDR1 and CDR2: MNHEY and SVGAGI. The CDR3 region is CASKREEKQYF. As DNA, the CDR3 is TGTGCCAGCAAGAGGGAAGAGAAGCAGTACTTC.

J is TRBJ1-1 and V is TRBV5-8, with no clear D. Germline CDR1 is SGHTS and CDR2 is YDEGEE. The length of the CDR3 is 12 residues. Trimming shortened V by 7 bases and J by 0 bases, and 7 bases separated the two germline ends. In DNA form, the CDR3 reads TGTGCCAGCCGAACAGTGAACACTGAAGCTTTCTTT. Protein: CASRTVNTEAFF.

The chain combines TRBV5-5 with TRBJ1-4; D unresolved. CDR3 length equals 15 residues. The V end was cut by 4 bases, the J end by 0 bases, with 10 bases between. Germline values: CDR1 SGHKS, CDR2 YYEKEE (reference sequence). The CDR3 here is CASSPYYSTNEKLFF. CDR3 DNA sequence: TGTGCCAGCAGCCCTTATTACTCAACTAATGAAAAACTGTTTTTT.

The rearrangement links TRBV7-9 to TRBJ1-1, with D tentatively TRBD1 (6 bases). The germline V gene encodes CDR1 SEHNR and CDR2 FQNEAQ (reference sequence). The CDR3 spans 11 residues. The germline V and J ends were trimmed by 5 bases and 8 bases, with 9 bases remaining between them. The CDR3 loop is CASSNDREAFF. The CDR3 DNA reads TGTGCCAGCAGCAATGACAGGGAAGCTTTCTTT.

The chain joins TRBV30 to TRBJ2-7, with D perhaps matching TRBD1 (5 bases). This CDR3 contains 12 residues. Trimming left V 3 bases short and J 2 bases short, with 8 bases between. The germline V gene encodes CDR1 GTSNPN and CDR2 SVGIG (reference sequence). The CDR3 sequence: CAWRRQTYEQYF. Here the CDR3 DNA reads TGTGCCTGGAGACGACAGACCTACGAGCAGTACTTC.

The CDR3 loop is CASSQAGGLGQPQHF. The CDR3 coding sequence is TGTGCCAGCTCACAGGCAGGGGGCTTGGGTCAGCCCCAGCATTTT. V gene TRBV6-5 combines with J gene TRBJ1-5, with 8 positions matching TRBD1. CDR3 length: 15 residues. V was pared by 8 bases and J by 6 bases, with 12 bases of the junction left unmatched. The germline gives CDR1 MNHEY, CDR2 SVGAGI.